These 25 T cell receptor beta chains were sequenced from one sample in a study of a mutant IDH1 vaccine in newly diagnosed glioma. As for time point: baseline, week 1 (first vaccination visit). Regarding treatment: pre-vaccination baseline after standard-of-care therapy. Assay: immunoSEQ multiplex PCR; the TCRdb copy retains only in-frame clones and omits some. The sample has about 67,000 clones; 80% to 90% are singletons. The sample here was peripheral blood mononuclear cells (PBMCs), taken from a glioma patient treated with radiotherapy, temozolomide or both. The receptors were sampled from a woman aged 18-29 years with glioma. Some clones in this sample may be carry-over from other donors' samples.

The chain carries TRBV19 and TRBJ1-5; 7 bases are a match to TRBD1. Germline V gene lookup returns CDR1 LNHDA and CDR2 SQIVND (reference sequence). The CDR3 sequence is 16 residues long. V was clipped by 8 bases and J by 5 bases; unmatched bases: 15. Written as DNA, the CDR3 is TGTGCCAGTGTCGGACCGGGACAGCGAAAACATCAGCCCCAGCATTTT. Encoded protein: CASVGPGQRKHQPQHF.

The rearrangement uses TRBV7-9 and TRBJ2-5, with 7 nucleotides matching TRBD1. There are 14 residues in the CDR3. Trimming cost V 4 bases and J 4 bases; bases outside gene matches: 6. Germline lookup yields CDR1 SEHNR and CDR2 FQNEAQ (reference sequence). The CDR3 region is CASSSGTVGETQYF. DNA for the CDR3: TGTGCCAGCAGCTCCGGGACAGTAGGAGAGACCCAGTACTTC.

The gene calls are TRBV6-6 and TRBJ2-1; 7 positions match TRBD2. Germline trimming cut 5 bases from V and 9 bases from J; bases unmatched to any gene: 16. The CDR3 has 16 amino acids. CDR1 is MNHNY and CDR2 is SVGAGI in the germline V gene (reference sequence). The CDR3 loop reads CASSQLTGGAAGEQFF. The CDR3 DNA sequence: TGTGCCAGCAGTCAACTGACGGGGGGTGCTGCAGGTGAGCAGTTCTTC.

This chain connects TRBV9 to TRBJ2-1; 8 nucleotides align to TRBD2. With V trimmed by 0 bases and J by 2 bases, 10 bases remained unmatched. The CDR3 is made up of 18 amino acids. Germline lookup yields CDR1 SGDLS and CDR2 YYNGEE. The CDR3 DNA reads as TGTGCCAGCAGCGTAGGTGGAGTAGCGGGACGCGCCTACAATGAGCAGTTCTTC. This translates into CASSVGGVAGRAYNEQFF. Looking up the rest from reference TRBV9 and TRBJ2-1 gives the full variable domain: DSGVTQTPKHLITATGQRVTLRCSPRSGDLSVYWYQQSLDQGLQFLIQYYNGEERAKGNILERFSAQQFPDLHSELNLSSLELGDSALYFCASSVGGVAGRAYNEQFFGPGTRLTVL.

The chain's CDR3 is CASSAGTPNTGELFF. The CDR3 DNA is TGTGCCAGCAGTGCCGGGACCCCTAACACCGGGGAGCTGTTTTTT. The V and J genes are TRBV6-5 and TRBJ2-2; D possibly matches TRBD1 or TRBD2 (5 bases each). With 5 bases removed from V and 2 bases from J, the gap between germline ends came to 12 bases. The CDR3 has 15 residues. Germline lookup yields CDR1 MNHEY and CDR2 SVGAGI.

CDR3 sequence (DNA): TGTGCCAGCATGGAGGGATTCGGGCATAGTTACGAGCAGTACTTC. Amino acid sequence: CASMEGFGHSYEQYF. The V and J genes are TRBV25-1 and TRBJ2-7; a possible D gene is TRBD2 (6 bases). CDR3 length: 15 amino acids. Per the germline V gene, CDR1 is MGHDK and CDR2 is SYGVNS. V gave up 7 bases and J gave up 4 bases, with 20 bases separating them.

V is TRBV4-3 and J is TRBJ2-7, with 12 bases fitting TRBD2. V was clipped by 0 bases and J by 2 bases; unmatched bases: 5. Germline V lookup: CDR1 LGHNA, CDR2 YSLEER. This CDR3 is built from 17 residues. The CDR3 nucleotides read TGCGCCAGCAGCCAAGAAGGGGGACTAGCGGGCGCCTACGAGCAGTACTTC. Its protein product is CASSQEGGLAGAYEQYF.

This clone was seen a handful of times. The V and J genes are TRBV27 and TRBJ1-1, with a possible D match to TRBD1 (6 bases). The germline gives CDR1 MNHEY, CDR2 SMNVEV (reference sequence). This CDR3 region has 13 residues. The V end was cut by 10 bases, the J end by 1 base, with 13 bases between. The CDR3 nucleotides are TGTGCCACCTCCTTGACAGGGAACACTGAAGCTTTCTTT. Translated: CATSLTGNTEAFF.

This clone was seen only a few times. The rearrangement uses TRBV19 and TRBJ1-1, with D perhaps matching TRBD1 (6 bases). This CDR3 comprises 14 residues. In germline, CDR1 is LNHDA, CDR2 SQIVND (reference sequence). The V and J ends lost 5 bases and 4 bases respectively, with 14 bases between them. CDR3 sequence (DNA): TGTGCCAGTAGTTTTCTCCTGGACAGCACTGAAGCTTTCTTT. Its protein is CASSFLLDSTEAFF.

The chain combines TRBV6-1 with TRBJ1-4, with 7 bases that match TRBD1. The V and J ends lost 3 bases and 0 bases, in that order; junction bases with no gene match: 1. The CDR3 spans 15 residues. Germline CDR1 reads MNHNS; CDR2 reads SASEGT. The CDR3 coding sequence is TGTGCCAGCAGTGATACAGGGGCAACTAATGAAAAACTGTTTTTT. This encodes CASSDTGATNEKLFF.

This chain links TRBV9 with TRBJ2-5; 12 bases line up with TRBD2. Germline V gene lookup returns CDR1 SGDLS and CDR2 YYNGEE. J gave up 2 bases and V 3 bases, and 2 bases lay outside the gene matches. This CDR3 has 15 amino acids. This CDR3 is CASSALAGGQETQYF. The CDR3 nucleotides are TGTGCCAGCAGCGCTCTAGCGGGGGGGCAAGAGACCCAGTACTTC.

In this sample, this clone turned up once. The gene calls are TRBV15 and TRBJ1-4; no definite D call. This CDR3 is 15 amino acids long. From germline, CDR1 is LNHNV and CDR2 YYDKDF (reference sequence). V dropped 1 base and J dropped 8 bases, with 14 bases sitting between them. CDR3 coding DNA: TGTGCCACCAGCAGAGGACGAGGGATTTACGAAAAACTGTTTTTT. Its translation is CATSRGRGIYEKLFF. The whole variable domain, filled in from reference TRBV15 and TRBJ1-4, reads DAMVIQNPRYQVTQFGKPVTLSCSQTLNHNVMYWYQQKSSQAPKLLFHYYDKDFNNEADTPDNFQSRRPNTSFCFLDIRSPGLGDTAMYLCATSRGRGIYEKLFFGSGTQLSVL.

V and J are TRBV13 and TRBJ2-7; 7 bases line up with TRBD2. The CDR3 has 14 amino acids. V was clipped by 0 bases and J by 3 bases; unmatched bases: 2. The V gene's germline CDR1 is PRHDT and CDR2 FYEKMQ (reference sequence). CDR3 sequence reads: CASSLGAGIYEQYF. DNA for the CDR3: TGTGCCAGCAGCTTAGGAGCGGGAATCTACGAGCAGTACTTC.

The rearrangement links TRBV11-3 to TRBJ1-1, with D unresolved. The CDR3 is made up of 12 amino acids. Germline CDR1 reads SGHNT; CDR2 reads YENEEA. V was clipped by 5 bases and J by 11 bases, with 15 bases between them. The CDR3 DNA is TGTGCCAGCAGCGCCGGGAACGTAGAGGCTTTCTTT. Translating it yields CASSAGNVEAFF.

This clone was seen a single time. The chain employs TRBV7-9 and TRBJ1-4; 8 bases fit TRBD1. The CDR3 covers 15 residues. Germline V gene lookup returns CDR1 SEHNR and CDR2 FQNEAQ (reference sequence). The V gene end was trimmed by 5 bases and the J gene end by 13 bases; junction bases not matched to a gene: 15. As DNA, the CDR3 is TGTGCCAGCAGCCCACCCCCGACAGGGGCGATCCGACTGTTTTTT. This gives the protein CASSPPPTGAIRLFF.

The chain is built from TRBV4-1 and TRBJ2-7, with 8 bases aligning to TRBD1. The CDR3 contains 14 residues. Germline lookup yields CDR1 MGHRA and CDR2 YSYEKL. V lost 6 bases, J lost 5 bases, and 9 bases stayed unmatched. CDR3 in amino acids: CASRLAGGKNEQYF. CDR3 nucleotides: TGCGCCAGCAGGCTCGCAGGGGGCAAAAACGAGCAGTACTTC.

This clone appeared a single time. The rearrangement links TRBV29-1 to TRBJ1-6; TRBD1 might be the D (5 bases). V dropped 1 base and J dropped 10 bases, with 14 bases sitting between them. The CDR3 is made up of 14 amino acids. Germline CDR1 SQVTM, CDR2 ANQGSEA. Written as DNA, the CDR3 is TGCAGCGTTGAAGTCTCAGGGATGGGATCACCCCTCCACTTT. It specifies CSVEVSGMGSPLHF.

This clone is labeled as medium-sized. V gene TRBV27 combines with J gene TRBJ2-2, with TRBD1 identical over 7 bases. This CDR3 has 13 residues. CDR1 MNHEY and CDR2 SMNVEV come from the germline V gene (reference sequence). The J segment lost 8 bases and the V segment lost 5 bases, leaving 5 bases of the junction unmatched. CDR3 residues: CASSTRGRGELFF. As DNA, the CDR3 is TGTGCCAGCAGTACAAGGGGGCGAGGGGAGCTGTTTTTT.

V gene TRBV6-5 combines with J gene TRBJ1-2; TRBD1 agrees at 7 bases. The CDR3 contains 13 residues. The V gene end was trimmed by 11 bases and the J gene end by 3 bases; junction bases not matched to a gene: 9. CDR1 and CDR2 from the germline V gene are MNHEY and SVGAGI. CDR3 amino acids: CAPRGACYYGYTF. As DNA, the CDR3 is TGTGCCCCCAGGGGGGCCTGTTACTATGGCTACACCTTC.

The chain is built from TRBV7-6 and TRBJ1-5; no definite D call. Germline V gene sequence: CDR1 SGHVS, CDR2 FNYEAQ. This CDR3 is built from 13 residues. The V gene lost 1 base and the J gene lost 4 bases, with 5 bases spanning the gap. The CDR3: CASSLGRNQPQHF. The CDR3 DNA reads as TGTGCCAGCAGCTTAGGGCGGAATCAGCCCCAGCATTTT.

V gene TRBV9 combines with J gene TRBJ1-3, with TRBD1 as a possible D gene (5 bases). V dropped 0 bases and J dropped 2 bases, with 18 bases sitting between them. This CDR3 comprises 18 residues. Per the germline V gene, CDR1 is SGDLS and CDR2 is YYNGEE. This CDR3 reads CASSVGPSEGRAGNTIYF. Here the CDR3 DNA reads TGTGCCAGCAGCGTAGGCCCCTCTGAGGGCAGGGCTGGAAACACCATATATTTT. Drawing the rest from reference TRBV9 and TRBJ1-3, the complete variable domain is DSGVTQTPKHLITATGQRVTLRCSPRSGDLSVYWYQQSLDQGLQFLIQYYNGEERAKGNILERFSAQQFPDLHSELNLSSLELGDSALYFCASSVGPSEGRAGNTIYFGEGSWLTVV.

The genes are TRBV7-9 and TRBJ2-5, with TRBD2 matching 10 bases. The CDR3 consists of 18 residues. CDR1 and CDR2 (germline): SEHNR, FQNEAQ (reference sequence). Germline trimming cut 2 bases from V and 4 bases from J; bases unmatched to any gene: 13. The CDR3 nucleotides are TGTGCCAGCAGCTTAATCGTGGGTCCCGAGCGGGGGGGAGAGACCCAGTACTTC. Translation gives CASSLIVGPERGGETQYF. Full variable domain (outside the CDR3, taken from reference TRBV7-9 and TRBJ2-5): DTGVSQNPRHKITKRGQNVTFRCDPISEHNRLYWYRQTLGQGPEFLTYFQNEAQLEKSRLLSDRFSAERPKGSFSTLEIQRTEQGDSAMYLCASSLIVGPERGGETQYFGPGTRLLVL.

The rearrangement uses TRBV11-3 and TRBJ2-5; 9 bases are a match to TRBD2. This CDR3 is 18 amino acids long. V lost 0 bases and J lost 1; bases outside the gene matches: 9. Germline lookup yields CDR1 SGHNT and CDR2 YENEEA. CDR3 region: CASSLDRGRREGQETQYF. Written as DNA, the CDR3 is TGTGCCAGCAGCTTAGATCGGGGGAGGCGGGAGGGCCAAGAGACCCAGTACTTC.

The rearrangement joins TRBV10-1 to TRBJ2-2; D is uncertain. This CDR3 contains 13 residues. Germline loops: CDR1 WNHNN, CDR2 SYGVQD (reference sequence). V lost 2 bases to trimming and J lost 6 bases, with 7 bases between them. The CDR3 coding sequence is TGCGCCAGCAGTGAGCTGATCGCCGGGGAGCTGTTTTTT. Protein product: CASSELIAGELFF.

The chain combines TRBV7-2 with TRBJ2-5; no clear D. There are 13 residues in the CDR3. The V end was cut by 1 base, the J end by 7 bases, with 10 bases between. Germline assignment: CDR1 SGHTA and CDR2 FQGNSA. CDR3 DNA: TGTGCCAGCAGCTTAGACGTAAGAAGGACCCAGTACTTC. Translated: CASSLDVRRTQYF.